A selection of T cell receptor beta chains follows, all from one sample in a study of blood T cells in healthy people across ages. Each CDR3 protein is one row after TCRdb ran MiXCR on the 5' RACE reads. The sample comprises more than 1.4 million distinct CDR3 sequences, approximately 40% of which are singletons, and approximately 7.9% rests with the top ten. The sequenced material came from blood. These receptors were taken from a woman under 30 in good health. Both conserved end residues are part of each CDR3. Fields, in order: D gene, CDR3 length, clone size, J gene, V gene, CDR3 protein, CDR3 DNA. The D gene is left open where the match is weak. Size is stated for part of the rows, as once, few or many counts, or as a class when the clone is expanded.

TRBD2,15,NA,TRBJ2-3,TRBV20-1,CSARLTSGSPDTQYF,TGCAGTGCTAGGCTTACTAGCGGGAGCCCAGATACGCAGTATTTT
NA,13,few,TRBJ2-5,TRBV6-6,CASVGWGEETQYF,TGTGCCAGCGTGGGGTGGGGGGAAGAGACCCAGTACTTC
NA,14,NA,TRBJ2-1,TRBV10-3,CAISESAGYNEQFF,TGTGCCATCAGTGAGTCGGCAGGCTACAATGAGCAGTTCTTC
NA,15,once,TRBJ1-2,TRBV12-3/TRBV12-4,CASSSRHTRSYGYTF,TGTGCCAGCAGTTCTAGACACACCCGTAGCTATGGCTACACCTTC
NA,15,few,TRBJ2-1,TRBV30,CACTTGGGYYNEQFF,TGTGCCTGCACCACTGGTGGGGGCTACTACAATGAGCAGTTCTTC
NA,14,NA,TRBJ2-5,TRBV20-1,CSARDGGIYNEQYF,TGCAGTGCTAGAGATGGGGGGATCTACAATGAGCAGTACTTC
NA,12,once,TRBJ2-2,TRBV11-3,CASSPGFGELFF,TGTGCCAGCAGCCCGGGCTTCGGGGAGCTGTTTTTT
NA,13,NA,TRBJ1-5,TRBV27,CASSFSRNQPQHF,TGTGCCAGCAGTTTTTCCCGAAATCAGCCCCAGCATTTT
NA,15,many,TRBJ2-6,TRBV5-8,CASSFRISGANVLTF,TGTGCCAGCAGCTTTAGGATCTCTGGGGCCAACGTCCTGACTTTC
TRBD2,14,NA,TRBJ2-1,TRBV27,CASNSLAGFNEQFF,TGTGCCAGCAACTCTCTAGCGGGGTTTAATGAGCAGTTCTTC
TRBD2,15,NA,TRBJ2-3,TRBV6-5,CASQGLAASTDTQYF,TGTGCCAGCCAGGGACTAGCGGCTAGCACAGATACGCAGTATTTT
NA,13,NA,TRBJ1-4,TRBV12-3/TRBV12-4,CASSSPPAEKLFF,TGTGCCAGCAGTTCTCCCCCAGCGGAAAAACTGTTTTTT
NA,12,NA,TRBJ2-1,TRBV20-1,CSASPAYNERFF,TGCAGTGCTAGTCCGGCCTACAATGAGCGGTTCTTC
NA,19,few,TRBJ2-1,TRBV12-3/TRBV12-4,CASSLSPTRGPLLPNEQFF,TGTGCCAGCAGTCTATCCCCTACGCGCGGGCCGCTACTACCTAATGAGCAGTTCTTC
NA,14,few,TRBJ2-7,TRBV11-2,CASSQETAAYEQYF,TGTGCCAGCAGCCAAGAAACAGCCGCCTACGAGCAGTACTTC
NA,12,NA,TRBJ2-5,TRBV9,CASSAEAETQYF,TGTGCCAGCAGCGCCGAGGCAGAGACCCAGTACTTC
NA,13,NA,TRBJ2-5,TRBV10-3,CAISEEPTDERYF,TGTGCCATCAGTGAGGAGCCTACCGACGAGCGGTACTTC
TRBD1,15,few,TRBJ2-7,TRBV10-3,CAIPTGAPHAYEQYF,TGTGCCATTCCCACAGGGGCACCACACGCCTACGAGCAGTACTTC
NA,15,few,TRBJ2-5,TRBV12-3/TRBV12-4,CASSSASGATIKQYF,TGTGCCAGCAGTTCCGCTTCGGGGGCCACTATAAAGCAGTACTTC
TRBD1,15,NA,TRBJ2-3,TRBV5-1,CASSVQGASTDTQYF,TGCGCCAGCAGCGTCCAGGGGGCCTCAACAGATACGCAGTATTTT
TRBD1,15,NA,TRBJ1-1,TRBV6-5,CASSYGTGVGTEAFF,TGTGCCAGCAGTTACGGGACAGGGGTGGGCACTGAAGCTTTCTTT
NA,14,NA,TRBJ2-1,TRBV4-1,CASSQEGPGDEQFF,TGCGCCAGCAGCCAAGAAGGACCTGGGGATGAGCAGTTCTTC
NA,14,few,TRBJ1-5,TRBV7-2,CASNPAAGLQPQHF,TGTGCCAGCAATCCGGCGGCAGGGTTGCAGCCCCAGCATTTT
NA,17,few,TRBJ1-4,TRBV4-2,CASSQDTQQAGNEKLFF,TGTGCCAGCAGCCAAGATACTCAACAGGCGGGGAATGAAAAACTGTTTTTT
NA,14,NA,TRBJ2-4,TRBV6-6,CAVSLGGVGNIQYF,TGTGCCGTCTCACTAGGCGGGGTAGGAAACATTCAGTACTTC
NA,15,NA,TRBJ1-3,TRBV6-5,CASSYSRNSGNTIYF,TGTGCCAGCAGTTACTCACGGAACTCTGGAAACACCATATATTTT
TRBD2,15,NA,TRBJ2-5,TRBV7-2,CARSQTSGNMETQYF,TGTGCCAGGAGCCAGACTAGCGGGAATATGGAGACCCAGTACTTC
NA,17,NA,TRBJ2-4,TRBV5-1,CASSFVTGELAKNIQYF,TGCGCCAGCAGCTTTGTTACAGGTGAACTAGCCAAAAACATTCAGTACTTC
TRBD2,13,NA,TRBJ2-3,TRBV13,CASSAREAGTQYF,TGTGCCAGCAGCGCACGGGAAGCGGGGACGCAGTATTTT
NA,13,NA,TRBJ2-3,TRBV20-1,CSGRDFSTDTQYF,TGCAGTGGCCGGGACTTCAGCACAGATACGCAGTATTTT
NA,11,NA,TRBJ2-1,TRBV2,CASSVVREQFF,TGTGCCAGCAGTGTGGTAAGGGAGCAGTTCTTC
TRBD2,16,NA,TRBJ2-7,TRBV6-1,CASSDSRLAGSYEQYF,TGTGCCAGCAGTGACTCAAGACTAGCGGGTAGTTACGAGCAGTACTTC
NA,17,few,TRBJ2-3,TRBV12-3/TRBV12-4,CASSGEGRSFGTDTQYF,TGTGCCAGCAGCGGAGAGGGACGATCATTCGGCACAGATACGCAGTATTTT
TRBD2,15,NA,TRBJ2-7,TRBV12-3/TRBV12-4,CASSLKGLAGGEQYF,TGTGCCAGCAGTTTAAAGGGACTAGCGGGAGGCGAGCAGTACTTC
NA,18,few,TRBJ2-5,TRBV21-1,CASSKSASDSDFKETQYF,TGTGCCAGCAGCAAGTCCGCCTCCGACAGTGACTTTAAAGAGACCCAGTACTTC
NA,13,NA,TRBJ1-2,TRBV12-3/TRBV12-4,CASSPSRGGGYTF,TGTGCCAGCAGTCCCTCGAGGGGTGGTGGCTACACCTTC
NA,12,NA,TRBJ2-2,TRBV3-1,CASSQPGGELFF,TGTGCCAGCAGCCAACCAGGCGGGGAGCTGTTTTTT
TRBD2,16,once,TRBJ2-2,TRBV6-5,CASSYSGTRNTGELFF,TGTGCCAGCAGTTACTCCGGGACTAGGAACACCGGGGAGCTGTTTTTT
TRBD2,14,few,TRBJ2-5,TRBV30,CAWSVVGGQGTQYF,TGTGCCTGGAGTGTAGTGGGAGGGCAAGGGACCCAGTACTTC
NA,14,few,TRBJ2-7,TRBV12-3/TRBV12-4,CASSLNLGPYEQYF,TGTGCCAGCAGTCTCAACCTCGGGCCCTACGAGCAGTACTTC